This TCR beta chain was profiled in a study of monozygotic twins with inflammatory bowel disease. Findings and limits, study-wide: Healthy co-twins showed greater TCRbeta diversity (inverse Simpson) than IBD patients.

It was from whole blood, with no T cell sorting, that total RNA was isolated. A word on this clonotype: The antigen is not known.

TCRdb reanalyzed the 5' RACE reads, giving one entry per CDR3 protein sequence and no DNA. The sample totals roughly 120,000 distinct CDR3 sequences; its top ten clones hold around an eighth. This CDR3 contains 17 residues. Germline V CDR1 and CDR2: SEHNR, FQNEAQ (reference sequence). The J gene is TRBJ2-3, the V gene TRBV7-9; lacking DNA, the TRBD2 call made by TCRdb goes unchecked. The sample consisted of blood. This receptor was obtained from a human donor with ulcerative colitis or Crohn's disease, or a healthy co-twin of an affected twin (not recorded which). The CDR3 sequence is CASSPPTSEVSTDTQYF.